This T cell receptor (beta chain) was profiled in a study of cytomegalovirus exposure and HLA in healthy donors. Study as a whole: The same platform used for the roughly 610 first-cohort repertoires was also used for the 120 or so validation repertoires, as a later analysis reported.

The CDR3 length is 16 residues. Deletions cut 5 bases from V and 4 bases from J, with 21 bases between. CDR1 and CDR2 from the germline V gene are SNHLY and FYNNEI. Assay used: immunoSEQ multiplex PCR; TCRdb lists only in-frame clones, some missing. This repertoire shows some 170,000 clones, around 85% found once; its top ten account for 4.5% to 7%. While the first cohort had 600 to 800 subjects, the donors belonged to the separate validation cohort of about 120 subjects. The sequence derives from a young woman in good health and CMV-seronegative. Sequenced input: PBMCs. The chain carries TRBV2 and TRBJ2-7; maybe TRBD1 (6 bases). This CDR3 reads CASSTMTERGLYEQYF. The DNA for the CDR3 is TGTGCCAGCAGTACTATGACAGAGAGGGGGTTATACGAGCAGTACTTC.